These T cell receptor beta chains were read from a single sample in a study of T cell repertoires in cytomegalovirus infection. Their recognized antigens are unknown. One entry per CDR3 protein results from TCRdb running MiXCR on the reads. In the table there are 700,000 to 850,000 distinct CDR3 sequences, about 31% of which are singletons. Sequenced here: cultured CD8+ T cells from PBMCs, sampled from culture after CMV antigen stimulation. The source of these receptors is a human donor in good health (CMV status not recorded). Some clones in this sample may be carry-over from other donors' samples. CDR3s include the opening cysteine and the closing phenylalanine or tryptophan. A D gene is named only where the DNA matches it firmly. Part of the rows lack a size; the others show once, few, many or a class for expanded clones.

TRBD1,TRBV7-8,many,TRBJ2-2,TGTGCCAGCAGCTTAGGGACAGGGGGTCTCCCACCGGGGGAGCTGTTTTTT,CASSLGTGGLPPGELFF
TRBD1,TRBV5-4,few,TRBJ2-7,TGTGCCAGCAGCTTTGGGACAGGGGACCCCTACGAGCAGTACTTC,CASSFGTGDPYEQYF
-,TRBV15,-,TRBJ1-2,TGTGCCACCAGCAGAGATCGCGAGGGGTACTATGGCTACACCTTC,CATSRDREGYYGYTF
-,TRBV7-2,many,TRBJ1-2,TGTGCCAGCAGCTTCCCGGGGGTTTTGTATGGCTACACCTTC,CASSFPGVLYGYTF
TRBD1,TRBV2,few,TRBJ2-7,TGTGCCAGAGACAGGGGAGAAAGCTCCTACGAGCAGTACTTC,CARDRGESSYEQYF
-,TRBV4-1,once,TRBJ1-1,TGCGCCAGCAGCGCCATCGGGGGTACTGAAGCTTTCTTT,CASSAIGGTEAFF
-,TRBV12-3/TRBV12-4,few,TRBJ1-4,TGTGCCAGCAGTCCATTCCCGGGACAAGCAACTAATGAAAAACTGTTTTTT,CASSPFPGQATNEKLFF
-,TRBV2,few,TRBJ2-2,TGTGCCAGCTACGCGAACACCGGGGAGCTGTTTTTT,CASYANTGELFF
-,TRBV7-8,many,TRBJ1-2,TGTGCCAGCAGCTTCTCGGTTATGAGAGCTAACTATGGCTACACCTTC,CASSFSVMRANYGYTF
-,TRBV9,-,TRBJ1-2,TGTGCCAGCAGCGCTAGGGACGCTACTAGATATGGCTACACCTTC,CASSARDATRYGYTF
-,TRBV6-1,many,TRBJ2-6,TGTGCCAGCCGAATTACAGGCACTGGGGCCAACGTCCTGACTTTC,CASRITGTGANVLTF
-,TRBV5-6,-,TRBJ2-7,TGTGCCAGCAGCTTGGGGGGCCGTTACTACGAGCAGTACTTC,CASSLGGRYYEQYF
-,TRBV12-3/TRBV12-4,many,TRBJ2-7,TGTGCCAGCAGTCGAGCCAGGGAACAGGTCGAGCAGTACTTC,CASSRAREQVEQYF
-,TRBV12-5,few,TRBJ1-1,TGTGCTAGTGGTGACGGGTTCGGTGCTGAAGCTTTCTTT,CASGDGFGAEAFF
TRBD1,TRBV7-9,many,TRBJ2-7,TGTGCCAGCAGCTTAGTAGGAAAGGGACAGGGACGCCACGAGCAGTACTTC,CASSLVGKGQGRHEQYF
-,TRBV7-9,few,TRBJ2-4,TGTGCCAGCAGCTCGCCCGAGGGGGGGAACATTCAGTACTTC,CASSSPEGGNIQYF
-,TRBV7-9,-,TRBJ1-5,TGTGCCAGCAGCCTCGGACACGAACGTCAGCCCCAGCATTTT,CASSLGHERQPQHF
-,TRBV14,-,TRBJ1-1,TGTGCCAGCAGCCATTGGGGGGGTCCTACTGAAGCTTTCTTT,CASSHWGGPTEAFF
-,TRBV27,-,TRBJ1-1,TGTGCCAGCAGCCCAACTAGGGTGAACACTGAAGCTTTCTTT,CASSPTRVNTEAFF
-,TRBV7-6,-,TRBJ2-5,TGTGCTAGCAGTTTCGACGACGTAGAAGAGACCCAGTACTTC,CASSFDDVEETQYF
TRBD1,TRBV28,-,TRBJ1-6,TGTGCCAGCAGTTCGATTGACAGGGGAAATTCACCCCTCCACTTT,CASSSIDRGNSPLHF
TRBD2,TRBV6-8,-,TRBJ2-1,TGTGCCAGCAGCCGCCCAGCGGGGCCTTACAATGAGCAGTTCTTC,CASSRPAGPYNEQFF
TRBD1,TRBV2,-,TRBJ1-6,TGTGCCAGCGGGTGGACAGGGGGGGATTCACCCCTCCACTTT,CASGWTGGDSPLHF